Presented here are 19 T cell receptor beta chains from one specimen sequenced in a study of blood T cells in healthy people across ages. A second PCR, run for about 7 to 11 cycles, used a sample-barcoded 5' primer plus a J-beta primer mix. A single record per CDR3 protein comes from TCRdb applying MiXCR to the 5' RACE reads. The table includes roughly 2 million distinct CDR3 sequences, around half detected once. The sequencing input was blood. All receptors come from a woman in her forties in good health.

The genes are TRBV11-2 and TRBJ1-2; D is unresolved. The CDR3 is made up of 17 amino acids. Trimming removed 2 bases from V and 4 bases from J, with 20 bases in between. CDR1 and CDR2 from the germline V gene are SGHAT and FQNNGV. The CDR3 DNA reads TGTGCCAGCAGCTTAATTTCCTTAGGCAGCCGCCCCTATGGCTACACCTTC. It encodes CASSLISLGSRPYGYTF. Filled out from reference TRBV11-2 and TRBJ1-2, the complete variable domain reads EAGVAQSPRYKIIEKRQSVAFWCNPISGHATLYWYQQILGQGPKLLIQFQNNGVVDDSQLPKDRFSAERLKGVDSTLKIQPAKLEDSAVYLCASSLISLGSRPYGYTFGSGTRLTVV.

V usage is TRBV5-1 and J usage is TRBJ2-7, with a possible D match to TRBD2 (5 bases). Between the trimmed V and J ends, which lost 5 bases and 2 bases, there was a span of 11 bases. From germline, CDR1 is SGHRS and CDR2 YFSETQ. The CDR3 consists of 13 residues. DNA of the CDR3: TGCGCCAGCAGACCGGACGGGACCTACGAGCAGTACTTC. Translated, it gives CASRPDGTYEQYF.

The chain couples TRBV20-1 to TRBJ1-6; D gene unclear. This CDR3 region has 15 residues. The V end lost 0 bases, the J end lost 5 bases, and 11 bases lay between the germline ends. Germline CDR1 and CDR2: DFQATT and SNEGSKA (reference sequence). Written as DNA, the CDR3 is TGCAGTGCTAGAGATTATCGGCAGGATAATTCACCCCTCCACTTT. It is translated as CSARDYRQDNSPLHF.

The chain uses TRBV5-1 and TRBJ2-7, with no clear D. Trimming took off 4 bases at V and 7 bases at J, with 15 bases between the two ends. Germline loops: CDR1 SGHRS, CDR2 YFSETQ. This CDR3 contains 13 residues. CDR3 loop: CASSSPVLKEQYF. The CDR3 bases are TGCGCCAGCAGCAGTCCCGTGTTGAAGGAGCAGTACTTC.

The table lists this clonotype with many counts. V gene TRBV10-3 combines with J gene TRBJ2-5; D remains unclear. Looked up from germline, CDR1 is ENHRY and CDR2 is SYGVKD. This CDR3 spans 14 amino acids. V lost 0 bases and J lost 5, with 10 bases in between. CDR3 DNA sequence: TGTGCCATCAGTGAGTCCCTGGGTAGGGAGACCCAGTACTTC. This translates into CAISESLGRETQYF.

J is TRBJ2-7 and V is TRBV6-6; 11 positions agree with TRBD2. Germline values: CDR1 MNHNY, CDR2 SVGAGI (reference sequence). Unmatched junction bases numbered 8, after V lost 0 bases and J lost 7 bases. CDR3 length: 16 residues. CDR3 residues: CASSYSLAGGHNEQYF. As DNA, the CDR3 is TGTGCCAGCAGTTACTCTCTAGCGGGGGGCCACAATGAGCAGTACTTC.

The CDR3: CSARPGLAVYEQYF. As DNA, the CDR3 is TGCAGTGCTAGGCCGGGACTAGCGGTCTACGAGCAGTACTTC. The gene calls are TRBV20-1 and TRBJ2-7; 11 bases are a match to TRBD2. The ends lost 3 bases at V and 3 bases at J; junction bases unmatched: 4. Germline loops: CDR1 DFQATT, CDR2 SNEGSKA (reference sequence). The CDR3 is made up of 14 amino acids.

J is TRBJ2-1 and V is TRBV7-2; unclear D gene. V lost 4 bases, J lost 5 bases, and 12 bases lay in between. The CDR3 is 14 residues long. The germline gives CDR1 SGHTA, CDR2 FQGNSA. CDR3 nucleotide sequence: TGTGCCAGCAGCTCCAGGCCGCCCAACAATGAGCAGTTCTTC. This codes for CASSSRPPNNEQFF.

This clonotype was counted a few times. This chain links TRBV20-1 with TRBJ2-2, with 7 bases that match TRBD1. The J segment lost 4 bases and the V segment lost 6 bases, leaving 11 bases of the junction unmatched. Germline V gene lookup returns CDR1 DFQATT and CDR2 SNEGSKA (reference sequence). The CDR3 runs 15 residues. The CDR3 bases are TGCAGTGCCCTGACCGGGACAGCCCTCACCGGGGAGCTGTTTTTT. Amino acids: CSALTGTALTGELFF.

This clonotype was observed a handful of times. V and J are TRBV20-1 and TRBJ2-7, with D unresolved. V was cut by 5 bases and J by 3 bases, with 8 bases left in between. The germline CDR1 and CDR2 sequences are DFQATT and SNEGSKA (reference sequence). This CDR3 spans 11 amino acids. CDR3 sequence (DNA): TGCAGTGCTTATCAGAGCTACGAGCAGTACTTC. It encodes CSAYQSYEQYF.

This chain links TRBV28 with TRBJ1-1, with TRBD1 matching over 9 bases. The J segment lost 5 bases and the V segment lost 4 bases, leaving 8 bases of the junction unmatched. Germline lookup yields CDR1 MDHEN and CDR2 SYDVKM. The CDR3 runs to 15 residues. The CDR3 sequence is CASSSQGAVRTEAFF. The CDR3 nucleotides read TGTGCCAGCAGTTCACAGGGGGCAGTAAGGACTGAAGCTTTCTTT.

The chain has TRBV7-8 and TRBJ2-3, with 7 nucleotides matching TRBD1. The V and J ends lost 2 bases and 1 base, in that order; junction bases with no gene match: 6. This CDR3 has 16 amino acids. Germline CDR1 SGHVS, CDR2 FQNEAQ. CDR3 region: CASSLRQGPRTDTQYF. CDR3 nucleotide sequence: TGTGCCAGCAGCTTAAGACAGGGCCCCCGCACAGATACGCAGTATTTT.

Only a few counts were recorded for this clonotype. The rearrangement links TRBV20-1 to TRBJ2-4; no clear D. Germline lookup yields CDR1 DFQATT and CDR2 SNEGSKA (reference sequence). The CDR3 spans 14 residues. Trimming shortened V by 1 base and J by 0 bases, and 7 bases separated the two germline ends. The DNA of the CDR3 is TGCAGTGCTAGAGTAGATACAGCCAAAAACATTCAGTACTTC. This encodes CSARVDTAKNIQYF.

This clonotype was found a few times. This chain links TRBV4-3 with TRBJ2-3; D gene uncertain. Germline loops: CDR1 LGHNA, CDR2 YSLEER. This CDR3 contains 15 residues. Between the trimmed V and J ends, which lost 0 bases and 4 bases, there was a span of 11 bases. The CDR3, as DNA: TGCGCCAGCAGCCAAGATTTGTCGAGATCAGATACGCAGTATTTT. This encodes CASSQDLSRSDTQYF.

The V gene is TRBV20-1, the J gene TRBJ1-6; 7 nucleotides match TRBD1. V was pared by 2 bases and J by 5 bases, with 6 bases of the junction left unmatched. This CDR3 has 15 residues. Germline V gene lookup returns CDR1 DFQATT and CDR2 SNEGSKA (reference sequence). The CDR3 coding sequence is TGCAGTGCTAGATCCCGGACAGGTCATAATTCACCCCTCCACTTT. This sequence encodes CSARSRTGHNSPLHF.

V is TRBV9 and J is TRBJ2-7, with 7 bases aligning to TRBD2. Germline lookup yields CDR1 SGDLS and CDR2 YYNGEE. The CDR3 has 15 amino acids. V lost 0 bases, J lost 7 bases, and 10 bases stayed unmatched. The CDR3 loop is CASSVGLAAYNEQYF. CDR3 in DNA: TGTGCCAGCAGCGTAGGGCTAGCGGCATACAATGAGCAGTACTTC.

A few counts support this clonotype. The J gene is TRBJ2-3, the V gene TRBV6-4; 11 bases line up with TRBD2. This CDR3 has 16 amino acids. CDR1 MRHNA and CDR2 SNTAGT come from the germline V gene. Losses at the gene ends were 0 bases for V and 6 bases for J; bases not matched to a gene: 5. This chain's CDR3 is CASSDSVAGGPDTQYF. Written as DNA, the CDR3 is TGTGCCAGCAGTGACTCCGTAGCGGGGGGGCCGGATACGCAGTATTTT.

The chain uses TRBV7-2 and TRBJ1-1; tentative D call: TRBD1 (5 bases). Germline CDR1 SGHTA, CDR2 FQGNSA. The CDR3 covers 14 residues. Trimming cost V 7 bases and J 4 bases, with 16 bases left between them. The CDR3 coding sequence is TGTGCCAGCACCTGGGGGGTCCGGGGCACTGAAGCTTTCTTT. This codes for CASTWGVRGTEAFF. The full variable domain, rest sourced from reference TRBV7-2 and TRBJ1-1, is GAGVSQSPSNKVTEKGKDVELRCDPISGHTALYWYRQSLGQGLEFLIYFQGNSAPDKSGLPSDRFSAERTGGSVSTLTIQRTQQEDSAVYLCASTWGVRGTEAFFGQGTRLTVV.

V gene TRBV20-1 combines with J gene TRBJ1-4; D is uncertain. CDR3 length: 12 amino acids. Germline CDR1 and CDR2: DFQATT and SNEGSKA (reference sequence). Deletions cut 5 bases from V and 3 bases from J, with 7 bases between. CDR3 region: CSAPRSNEKLFF. CDR3 DNA sequence: TGCAGTGCTCCCCGGTCTAATGAAAAACTGTTTTTT.